The clone carrying this TCR beta chain was counted ten times or more. Amplification of TCR beta CDR3 regions was performed using RNA transcripts as template. The HTBI primer set served for first-round RT-PCR of the TCR CDR3. TCRdb independently ran MiXCR on the multiplex PCR reads; one entry per CDR3 protein. The data contain 300,000 to 400,000 distinct CDR3 sequences, over 10% of them singletons. The data were obtained in a study of T cells in Graves' hyperthyroidism and ophthalmopathy. Study-level background: Blood was drawn when the patient was first diagnosed and still untreated.

Newly diagnosed hyperthyroidism patients aged 18 to 65 years had disease lasting under 2 months. Lactation, pregnancy, other autoimmune disease or uncontrolled infection led to exclusion of patients. Each diagnosis drew on symptoms, thyroxine, TRAb, thyroid ultrasound and orbital computed tomography findings. This clonotype was sampled from a woman under 30 with Graves' hyperthyroidism. Sequencing input: blood.

The CDR3 loop is CAISEGLAGGYEQYF. The CDR3, as DNA: TGTGCCATCAGTGAGGGTCTAGCGGGAGGCTACGAGCAGTACTTC. The chain employs TRBV10-3 and TRBJ2-7, with 11 bases lining up with TRBD2. CDR1 is ENHRY and CDR2 is SYGVKD in the germline V gene. The CDR3 contains 15 residues. Losses at the gene ends were 2 bases for V and 3 bases for J; bases not matched to a gene: 3.